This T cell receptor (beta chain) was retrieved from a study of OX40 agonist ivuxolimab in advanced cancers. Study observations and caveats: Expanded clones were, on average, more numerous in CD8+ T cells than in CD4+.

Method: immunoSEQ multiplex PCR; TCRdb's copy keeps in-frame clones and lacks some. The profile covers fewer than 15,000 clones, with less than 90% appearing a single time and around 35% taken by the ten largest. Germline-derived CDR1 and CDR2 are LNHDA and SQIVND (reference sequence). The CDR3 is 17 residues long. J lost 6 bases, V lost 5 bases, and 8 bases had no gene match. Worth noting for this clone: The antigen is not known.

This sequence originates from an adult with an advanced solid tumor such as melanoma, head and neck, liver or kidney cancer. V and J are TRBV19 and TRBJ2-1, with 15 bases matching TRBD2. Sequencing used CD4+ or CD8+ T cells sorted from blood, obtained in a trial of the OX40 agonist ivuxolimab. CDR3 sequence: CASSSGLAGGPFNEQFF. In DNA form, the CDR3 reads TGTGCCAGTAGTTCCGGACTAGCGGGGGGGCCTTTCAATGAGCAGTTCTTC.